This note documents a single TCR beta chain sequence. This receptor's antigen is unknown. The record has no base qualities; no much larger clone is one base away. The data stem from a study of STAT5B mutations in CD4+ large granular lymphocyte leukemia (dated by TCRdb to about 2022). For the study in its entirety: Among the healthy controls, the CDR3 'QG' motif was associated with a particular HLA allele. The study compared the TCRbeta repertoires of patients with CD4+ T-cell large granular lymphocyte leukemia against the TCRbeta repertoires of healthy blood donors. The purity of purified fractions was confirmed by flow cytometry on FACSCanto II or FACSVerse to exceed 95% among lymphocytes. Broader findings and caveats from the paper: The data were not HLA-matched, and the higher clonality in CD4+ T-LGLL than in CD8+ T-LGLL could be due to the relatively small sample size. TRBV06-family usage was enriched among the top patient clones (8/27) compared with healthy controls (2/35). Main leukemic clonotypes were private to each patient, although 25% to 30% of the main leukemic clonotypes were found at low frequency in the non-leukemic repertoires of other patients. Compared with healthy CD4+ repertoires, CD4-sorted patient repertoires appeared more clonal, and this difference remained even after the putative leukemic clones were removed.

From cysteine to phenylalanine, the CDR3 is 15 amino acids long. Only CDR3 DNA is held: 45 bases, read in frame from base 1. Trimming takes 0 bases off V and 7 bases off J; junction bases not matched to a gene: 6. CDR1 LGHNA and CDR2 YNFKEQ were looked up in the germline V gene. The immunoSEQ assay at survey resolution was applied to genomic DNA for sequencing of TCRbeta rearrangements. The source study handled its data this way. A lowest detectable productive clonotype frequency of 2.59 x 10-5 was observed in the TCR sequencing data. Only productive TCRbeta rearrangements, defined as complete and in-frame sequences, were included in the analyses. Simpson clonality, calculated in the immunoSEQ Analyzer version 3.0, was used as the measure of sample clonality. Clones were categorized by frequency as very rare, small, medium, large (1-20%) or hyperexpanded (>20%). Generation probabilities were estimated with OLGA 1.2.3, V-gene circos plots were generated with VDJtools, specificities were searched for in VDJdb, and CDR3 motifs were identified with GLIPH. TCRdb's version of the immuneACCESS table is confined to in-frame rearrangements and falls short of the full clone set. An unresolved V gene accounts for under half of the shortfall where checked; the remainder is of unknown origin. The V and J calls and clone size were taken over from that table, and D and trimming were inferred from the DNA. The sample data list under 35,000 clones, and 78% of these were observed just once. Of the sample, around 2.6% is held by the ten largest clones.

The healthy controls were over 30 blood donors, and the buffy coats of these donors were supplied by the Finnish Red Cross blood service. All TCR-sequenced material derived from peripheral blood: patient blood samples and healthy donor buffy coats. Ficoll-Hypaque gradient centrifugation was used to isolate peripheral blood mononuclear cells. CD4+ cells were purified magnetically from the buffy coats of healthy controls. Genomic DNA was extracted with the Gentra Puregene Cell and Tissue kit and quantified on a Qubit 2.0 fluorometer. The sample was CD4+ T cells from blood buffy coats. The receptor comes from a human donor in good health. The sequence links TRBV4-2 to TRBJ1-2, and 9 junctional nucleotides match TRBD1. For the CDR3, the sequence is CASSQDWDREVGYTF. The DNA reads as follows: TGTGCCAGCAGCCAAGATTGGGACAGGGAAGTTGGCTACACCTTC.